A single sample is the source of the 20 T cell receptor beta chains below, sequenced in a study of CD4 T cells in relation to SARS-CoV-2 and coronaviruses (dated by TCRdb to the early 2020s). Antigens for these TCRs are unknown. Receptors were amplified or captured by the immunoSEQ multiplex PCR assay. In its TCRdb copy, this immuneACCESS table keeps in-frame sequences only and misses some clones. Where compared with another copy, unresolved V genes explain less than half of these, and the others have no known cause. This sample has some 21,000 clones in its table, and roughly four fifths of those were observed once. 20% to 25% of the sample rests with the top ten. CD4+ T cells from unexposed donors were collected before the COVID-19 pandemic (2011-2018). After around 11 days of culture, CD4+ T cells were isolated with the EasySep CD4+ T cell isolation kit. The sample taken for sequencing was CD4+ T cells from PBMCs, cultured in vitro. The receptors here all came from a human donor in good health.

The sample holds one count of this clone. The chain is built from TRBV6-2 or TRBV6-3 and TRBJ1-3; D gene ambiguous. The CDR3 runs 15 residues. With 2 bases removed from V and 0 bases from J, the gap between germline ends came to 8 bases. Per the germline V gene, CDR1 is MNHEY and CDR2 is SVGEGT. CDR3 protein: CASSYDGSSGNTIYF. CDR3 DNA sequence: TGTGCCAGCAGTTACGATGGCTCCTCTGGAAACACCATATATTTT.

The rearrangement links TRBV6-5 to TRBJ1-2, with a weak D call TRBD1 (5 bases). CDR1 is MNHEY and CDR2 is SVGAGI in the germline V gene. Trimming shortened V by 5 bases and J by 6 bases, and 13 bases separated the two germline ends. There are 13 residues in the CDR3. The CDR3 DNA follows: TGTGCCAGCAGTCGGGGACGGAACCATGGCTACACCTTC. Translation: CASSRGRNHGYTF.

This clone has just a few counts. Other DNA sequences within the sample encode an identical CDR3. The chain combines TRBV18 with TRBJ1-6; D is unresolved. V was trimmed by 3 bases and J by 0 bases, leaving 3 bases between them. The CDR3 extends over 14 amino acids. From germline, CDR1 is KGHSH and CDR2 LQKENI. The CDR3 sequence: CASSPSSYNSPLHF. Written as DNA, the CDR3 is TGTGCCAGCTCACCGAGCTCCTATAATTCACCCCTCCACTTT.

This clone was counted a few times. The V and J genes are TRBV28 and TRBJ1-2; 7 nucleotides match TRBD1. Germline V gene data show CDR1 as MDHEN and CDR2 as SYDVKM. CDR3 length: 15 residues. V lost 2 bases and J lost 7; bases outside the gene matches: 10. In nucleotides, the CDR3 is TGTGCCAGCAGTTTACTCGACAGGGTAAGGGGTGGCTACACCTTC. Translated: CASSLLDRVRGGYTF.

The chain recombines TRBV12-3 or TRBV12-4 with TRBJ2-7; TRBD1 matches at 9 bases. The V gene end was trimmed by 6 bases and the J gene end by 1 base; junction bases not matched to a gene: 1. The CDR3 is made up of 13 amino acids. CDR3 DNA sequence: TGTGCCAGCAGAGGACAGGGGTCCTACGAGCAGTACTTC. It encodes CASRGQGSYEQYF.

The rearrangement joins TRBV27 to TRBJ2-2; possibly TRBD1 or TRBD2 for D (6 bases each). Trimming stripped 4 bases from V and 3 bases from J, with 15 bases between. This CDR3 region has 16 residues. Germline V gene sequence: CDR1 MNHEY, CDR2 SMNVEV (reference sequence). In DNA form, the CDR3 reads TGTGCCAGCAGTTACCGAAGAGGGGGGTACACCGGGGAGCTGTTTTTT. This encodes CASSYRRGGYTGELFF.

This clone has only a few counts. The CDR3 protein is CASSVLTGGGSGYTF. The CDR3 region has the DNA TGCGCCAGCAGCGTCTTGACAGGGGGCGGTTCTGGCTACACCTTC. The J gene is TRBJ1-2, the V gene TRBV5-1; TRBD1 matches 10 bases. Germline lookup yields CDR1 SGHRS and CDR2 YFSETQ. V dropped 4 bases and J dropped 7; count of bases not matched to a gene: 10. The CDR3 length is 15 residues.

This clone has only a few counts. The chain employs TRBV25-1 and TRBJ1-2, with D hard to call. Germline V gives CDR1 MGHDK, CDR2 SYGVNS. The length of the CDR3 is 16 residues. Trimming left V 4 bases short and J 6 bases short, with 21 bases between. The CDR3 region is CASSADSPGYLNGYTF. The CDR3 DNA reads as TGTGCCAGCAGTGCAGACTCCCCCGGCTATTTGAATGGCTACACCTTC.

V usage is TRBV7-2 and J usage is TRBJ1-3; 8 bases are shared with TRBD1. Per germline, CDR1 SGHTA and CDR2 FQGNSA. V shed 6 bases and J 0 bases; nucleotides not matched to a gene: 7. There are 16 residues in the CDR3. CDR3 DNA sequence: TGTGCCAGCAGAACAGGGGGGGTCATCTCTGGAAACACCATATATTTT. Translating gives CASRTGGVISGNTIYF.

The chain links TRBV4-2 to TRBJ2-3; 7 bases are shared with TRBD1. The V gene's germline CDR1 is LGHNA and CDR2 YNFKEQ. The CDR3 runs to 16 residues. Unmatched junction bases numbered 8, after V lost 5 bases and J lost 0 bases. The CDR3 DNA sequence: TGTGCCAGCAGCGAGCAAAGGGACAGTAGCACAGATACGCAGTATTTT. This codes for CASSEQRDSSTDTQYF.

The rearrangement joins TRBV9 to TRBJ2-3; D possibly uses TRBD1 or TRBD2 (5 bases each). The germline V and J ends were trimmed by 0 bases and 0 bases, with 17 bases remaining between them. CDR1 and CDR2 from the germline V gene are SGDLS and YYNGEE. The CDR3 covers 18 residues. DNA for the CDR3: TGTGCCAGCAGCGTAGGGGCCGGGGCATCGGCTAGCACAGATACGCAGTATTTT. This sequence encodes CASSVGAGASASTDTQYF.

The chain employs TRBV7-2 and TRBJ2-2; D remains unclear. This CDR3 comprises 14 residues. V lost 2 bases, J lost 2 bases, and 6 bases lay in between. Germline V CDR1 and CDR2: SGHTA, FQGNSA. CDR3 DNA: TGTGCCAGCAGCTTAATCCATAACACCGGGGAGCTGTTTTTT. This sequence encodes CASSLIHNTGELFF.

The CDR3 nucleotides read TGTGCCAGCAACCTGATGGGGGGGAACACCGGGGAGCTGTTTTTT. Translating gives CASNLMGGNTGELFF. This sequence joins TRBV6-5 and TRBJ2-2, with a tentative D call TRBD2 (6 bases). Trimming shortened V by 7 bases and J by 1 base, and 13 bases separated the two germline ends. The CDR3 length is 15 residues. Germline CDR1 and CDR2: MNHEY and SVGAGI.

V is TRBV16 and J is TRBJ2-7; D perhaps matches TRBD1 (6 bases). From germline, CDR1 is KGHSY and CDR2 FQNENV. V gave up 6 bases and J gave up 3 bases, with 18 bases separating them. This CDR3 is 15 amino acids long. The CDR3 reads CASSLEVRGSYEQYF. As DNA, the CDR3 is TGTGCCAGCAGTCTCGAGGTGAGGGGGAGCTACGAGCAGTACTTC. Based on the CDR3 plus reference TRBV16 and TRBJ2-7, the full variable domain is GEEVAQTPKHLVRGEGQKAKLYCAPIKGHSYVFWYQQVLKNEFKFLISFQNENVFDETGMPKERFSAKCLPNSPCSLEIQATKLEDSAVYFCASSLEVRGSYEQYFGPGTRLTVT.

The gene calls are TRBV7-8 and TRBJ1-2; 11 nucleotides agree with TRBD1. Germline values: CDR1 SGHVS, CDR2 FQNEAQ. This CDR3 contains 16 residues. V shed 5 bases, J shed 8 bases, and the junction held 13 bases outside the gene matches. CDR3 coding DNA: TGTGCCAGCAGCCCGACATCCCGGACAGGGGGCGAGGGCTACACCTTC. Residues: CASSPTSRTGGEGYTF. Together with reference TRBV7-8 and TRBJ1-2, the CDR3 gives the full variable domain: GAGVSQSPRYKVAKRGQDVALRCDPISGHVSLFWYQQALGQGPEFLTYFQNEAQLDKSGLPSDRFFAERPEGSVSTLKIQRTQQEDSAVYLCASSPTSRTGGEGYTFGSGTRLTVV.

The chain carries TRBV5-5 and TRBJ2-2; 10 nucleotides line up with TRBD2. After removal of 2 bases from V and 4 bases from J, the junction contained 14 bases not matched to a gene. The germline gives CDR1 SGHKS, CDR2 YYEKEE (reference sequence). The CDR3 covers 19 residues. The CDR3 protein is CASSLSPVVAGGGTGELFF. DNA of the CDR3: TGTGCCAGCAGCTTAAGTCCCGTGGTAGCGGGAGGCGGCACCGGGGAGCTGTTTTTT.

The DNA for the CDR3 is TGCGCCAGCAGCTTGGAACAGTTCTATGGCTACACCTTC. It codes for CASSLEQFYGYTF. The genes are TRBV5-1 and TRBJ1-2, with no clear D. Germline V gene data show CDR1 as SGHRS and CDR2 as YFSETQ. This CDR3 is 13 amino acids long. V lost 0 bases to trimming and J lost 4 bases, with 7 bases between them.

The CDR3 sequence is CASSSTGYEQYF. CDR3 sequence (DNA): TGTGCCAGCAGCTCTACTGGCTACGAGCAGTACTTC. This chain uses TRBV11-2 with TRBJ2-7; no clear D. CDR3 length equals 12 residues. CDR1 SGHAT and CDR2 FQNNGV come from the germline V gene. V was pared by 4 bases and J by 3 bases, with 7 bases between.

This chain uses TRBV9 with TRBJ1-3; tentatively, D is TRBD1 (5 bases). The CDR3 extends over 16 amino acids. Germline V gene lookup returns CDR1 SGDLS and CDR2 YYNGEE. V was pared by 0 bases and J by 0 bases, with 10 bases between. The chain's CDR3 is CASSVGQFSSGNTIYF. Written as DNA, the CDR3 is TGTGCCAGCAGCGTAGGACAGTTTAGCTCTGGAAACACCATATATTTT.

CDR3 coding DNA: TGTGCCAGCAGCTTAGGGCCGGCTAGGGGGCCCCTGAACACTGAAGCTTTCTTT. Translation gives CASSLGPARGPLNTEAFF. The rearrangement joins TRBV7-2 to TRBJ1-1; 7 bases are a match to TRBD1. Germline-derived CDR1 and CDR2 are SGHTA and FQGNSA. The CDR3 totals 18 residues. V dropped 1 base and J dropped 0; count of bases not matched to a gene: 11.